The present T cell receptor beta chain was sequenced within a study of T cell responses to AZD1222 COVID-19 vaccine. For this clone: Its specificity is unknown.

Clones were sequenced by immunoSEQ multiplex PCR, and TCRdb holds only the in-frame ones, with some missing. The sample lists 150,000 to 160,000 clones, about 90% occurring once. V dropped 3 bases and J dropped 5; count of bases not matched to a gene: 8. CDR3 length: 15 amino acids. Looked up from germline, CDR1 is KGHDR and CDR2 is SFDVKD. General study points: At 160-218 and 743-854, vaccine-associated CD4 TCRs were dominant, and they spanned spike.

V gene TRBV24-1 combines with J gene TRBJ1-1; 7 positions match TRBD1. The source is an adult in good health. The sample in question was peripheral blood, obtained on day 0 of MenACWY control vaccination. The CDR3 coding sequence is TGTGCCACCAGTGATGGTGACAGGGCCGCTACTGAAGCTTTCTTT. Translating gives CATSDGDRAATEAFF.